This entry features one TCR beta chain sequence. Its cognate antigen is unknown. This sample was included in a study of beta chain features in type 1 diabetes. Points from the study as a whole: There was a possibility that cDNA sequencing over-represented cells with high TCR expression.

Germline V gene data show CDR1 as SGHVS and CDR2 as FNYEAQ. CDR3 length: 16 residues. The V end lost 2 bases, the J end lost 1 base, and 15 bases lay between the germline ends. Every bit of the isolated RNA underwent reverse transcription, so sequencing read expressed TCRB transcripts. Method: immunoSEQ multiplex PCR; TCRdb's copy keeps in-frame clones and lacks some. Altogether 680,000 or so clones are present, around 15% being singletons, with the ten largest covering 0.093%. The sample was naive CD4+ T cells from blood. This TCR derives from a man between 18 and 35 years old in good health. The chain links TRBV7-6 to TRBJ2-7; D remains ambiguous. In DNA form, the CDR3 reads TGTGCCAGCAGCTTACTGTCCCCCTCCTCATCCTACGAGCAGTACTTC. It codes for CASSLLSPSSSYEQYF.